One and the same sample provided the 15 T cell receptor beta chains below, sequenced in a study of vaccination and CD4 T cells after COVID-19. Treatment specified: approximately 10-day PBMC culture with coronavirus spike peptide pools or control peptides (ViraFEST assay). Their antigens remain unidentified. The Oncomine TCR Beta short-read assay sequenced DNA from cultured CD4+ T cells. TCRdb redid the calling of the PCR reads with MiXCR, one entry per CDR3 protein. The repertoire holds over 15,000 distinct CDR3 sequences, about 40% seen once, with 20% to 25% in the top ten. The sample consisted of cultured CD4+ T cells from blood. These receptors were collected from a human donor with COVID-19.

V is TRBV7-9 and J is TRBJ2-3; D ambiguous. The CDR3 contains 14 residues. Between the trimmed V and J ends, which lost 1 base and 10 bases, there was a span of 15 bases. Germline CDR1 and CDR2: SEHNR and FQNEAQ (reference sequence). The chain's CDR3 is CASSLDLADQAQYF. CDR3 nucleotides: TGTGCCAGCAGCTTAGATTTGGCAGACCAGGCGCAGTATTTT.

A few counts support this clonotype. V and J are TRBV20-1 and TRBJ1-6; tentative D call: TRBD1 (5 bases). Germline V gene data show CDR1 as DFQATT and CDR2 as SNEGSKA (reference sequence). The CDR3 loop spans 18 amino acids. Trimming stripped 0 bases from V and 7 bases from J, with 22 bases between. The CDR3 sequence: CSARDLSRSSRDNSPLHF. CDR3 bases: TGCAGTGCTAGAGATCTGTCAAGGTCCTCGAGGGACAATTCACCCCTCCACTTT.

This clonotype was counted between two and nine times. The rearrangement links TRBV30 to TRBJ2-7; 10 bases fit TRBD1. The CDR3 is made up of 15 amino acids. The V and J ends lost 3 bases and 1 base, in that order; junction bases with no gene match: 6. Looked up from germline, CDR1 is GTSNPN and CDR2 is SVGIG (reference sequence). For the CDR3, the DNA is TGTGCCTGGAGCGTAGGGACAGGGGTTTCCTACGAGCAGTACTTC. Its protein is CAWSVGTGVSYEQYF.

This clonotype showed up just a few times. V and J are TRBV20-1 and TRBJ2-1, with TRBD2 matching 8 bases. Germline V gene data show CDR1 as DFQATT and CDR2 as SNEGSKA (reference sequence). V lost 0 bases, J lost 10 bases, and 11 bases stayed unmatched. CDR3 length: 15 amino acids. The DNA of the CDR3 is TGCAGTGCTAGAGATCCGGGCGGGGGGTCGATAGAGCAGTTCTTC. Encoded protein: CSARDPGGGSIEQFF.

The CDR3 spells CATLFVQGGYGYTF. Written as DNA, the CDR3 is TGTGCCACCCTTTTTGTCCAGGGGGGTTATGGCTACACCTTC. The chain uses TRBV28 and TRBJ1-2, with 7 bases lining up with TRBD1. V lost 10 bases to trimming and J lost 5 bases; unmatched junction nucleotides: 13. This CDR3 is built from 14 residues. CDR1 and CDR2 from the germline V gene are MDHEN and SYDVKM.

This clonotype was seen a few times. The chain recombines TRBV6-1 with TRBJ1-5; tentative D call: TRBD1 (5 bases). The length of the CDR3 is 16 residues. From germline, CDR1 is MNHNS and CDR2 SASEGT. V was trimmed by 1 base and J by 4 bases, leaving 14 bases between them. CDR3 protein: CASSEGGVGKNQPQHF. CDR3 bases: TGTGCCAGCAGTGAAGGGGGGGTTGGTAAGAATCAGCCCCAGCATTTT.

This clonotype was counted a few times. The chain uses TRBV20-1 and TRBJ1-1; D perhaps matches TRBD1 (5 bases). Germline CDR1 is DFQATT and CDR2 is SNEGSKA (reference sequence). The CDR3 spans 11 residues. V was cut by 8 bases and J by 7 bases, with 14 bases left in between. DNA of the CDR3: TGCAGTTGCCAGGGAAGGTATGAAGCTTTCTTT. Its protein is CSCQGRYEAFF.

The rearrangement uses TRBV18 and TRBJ2-4; weak D call: TRBD1 (6 bases). Germline lookup yields CDR1 KGHSH and CDR2 LQKENI. CDR3 length: 15 amino acids. V was pared by 0 bases and J by 6 bases, with 12 bases between. The CDR3 is CASSPPFGGGNIQYF. In DNA, the CDR3 is TGTGCCAGCTCACCACCGTTTGGGGGCGGAAACATTCAGTACTTC.

The gene calls are TRBV6-2 or TRBV6-3 and TRBJ1-5; 8 nucleotides agree with TRBD1. Germline V CDR1 and CDR2: MNHEY, SVGEGT. The CDR3 covers 16 residues. The junction had 22 bases not matched to a gene; V was cut back by 6 bases and J by 15 bases. For the CDR3, the DNA is TGTGCCAGCAGCCACTCGATCAACGGACAGGGTATGTATCGGCATTTT. It translates to CASSHSINGQGMYRHF.

This chain connects TRBV27 to TRBJ1-6, with 7 bases lining up with TRBD1. The CDR3 length is 14 residues. V was clipped by 10 bases and J by 3 bases; unmatched bases: 6. CDR1 and CDR2 from the germline V gene are MNHEY and SMNVEV (reference sequence). The CDR3 sequence is CATTGDHYNSPLHF. In DNA, the CDR3 is TGTGCCACCACAGGGGACCACTATAATTCACCCCTCCACTTT.

The chain is built from TRBV11-1 and TRBJ1-6, with D possibly being TRBD1 (5 bases). CDR1 and CDR2 (germline): SGHAT, FQDESV (reference sequence). The CDR3 covers 14 residues. V was trimmed by 7 bases and J by 9 bases, leaving 16 bases between them. The CDR3 region is CASTPEAGFSPLHF. The CDR3 DNA reads as TGTGCCAGCACCCCGGAGGCAGGGTTTTCACCCCTCCACTTT.

The table lists this clonotype with a few counts. This chain connects TRBV2 to TRBJ2-5, with TRBD1 identical over 7 bases. The germline V gene encodes CDR1 SNHLY and CDR2 FYNNEI. The CDR3 is 15 amino acids. J was trimmed by 5 bases and V by 4 bases; bases with no gene match: 10. DNA of the CDR3: TGTGCCAGCAGTGCCTTGTCAGGGGGTCGGGAGACCCAGTACTTC. It encodes CASSALSGGRETQYF.

The V call is TRBV7-2, the J call TRBJ2-1; possible D gene TRBD2, 6 bases. This CDR3 is 16 amino acids long. V lost 3 bases and J lost 9, with 21 bases in between. CDR1 is SGHTA and CDR2 is FQGNSA in the germline V gene. CDR3 nucleotide sequence: TGTGCCAGCAGCTTCAGGAACGAGACTAGGACCTTTGAGCAGTTCTTC. Translating it yields CASSFRNETRTFEQFF. Complete variable domain (other parts from reference TRBV7-2 and TRBJ2-1): GAGVSQSPSNKVTEKGKDVELRCDPISGHTALYWYRQSLGQGLEFLIYFQGNSAPDKSGLPSDRFSAERTGGSVSTLTIQRTQQEDSAVYLCASSFRNETRTFEQFFGPGTRLTVL.

Only a few counts were recorded for this clonotype. The genes are TRBV5-4 and TRBJ1-1; D uncertain. V dropped 1 base and J dropped 4 bases, with 5 bases sitting between them. This CDR3 is 12 amino acids long. Germline loops: CDR1 SGHNT, CDR2 YYREEE (reference sequence). CDR3 region: CASSLSGTEAFF. The CDR3 coding sequence is TGTGCCAGCAGCTTGTCTGGCACTGAAGCTTTCTTT.

This clonotype has a single count. The V gene is TRBV20-1, the J gene TRBJ2-2, with D tentatively TRBD2 (7 bases). The CDR3 sequence is 15 residues long. CDR1 and CDR2 from the germline V gene are DFQATT and SNEGSKA (reference sequence). The chain's CDR3 is CSTGGARVDTGELFF. CDR3 DNA sequence: TGCAGCACTGGGGGGGCCAGGGTGGACACCGGGGAGCTGTTTTTT.